The rows below give T cell receptor beta chains drawn from one sample of a study of T-cell reconstitution after alpha-beta-depleted transplantation in children. MiXCR, run by TCRdb on the PCR reads, gives a single entry per CDR3 protein. This table has around 800,000 distinct CDR3 sequences, 15% to 20% appearing once. Sequenced here: PBMCs, mostly from graft donor cells, sampled 360 days after TCRalphabeta/CD19-depleted stem cell transplant. These receptors were taken from a male patient younger than 18 who had a stem cell transplant for acute lymphoblastic leukemia, so the T cells may come from the graft donor. Both conserved end residues are part of each CDR3. Each record gives: CDR3 protein, CDR3 DNA, V gene, D gene, CDR3 length, clone size, J gene. A D gene is named only where the DNA matches it firmly. Clone size, where shown, is once, few, many, or a class for clones that have expanded.

cdr3_aa: CASSLGQTGTEAFF
cdr3_nt: TGTGCCAGCAGCTTAGGGCAGACGGGCACTGAAGCTTTCTTT
v_call: TRBV7-9
d_call: -
cdr3_length: 14
clone_size: many
j_call: TRBJ1-1

cdr3_aa: CASSGLGQDLANTGELFF
cdr3_nt: TGTGCCAGCAGTGGATTGGGACAGGACTTAGCGAACACCGGGGAGCTGTTTTTT
v_call: TRBV2
d_call: TRBD1
cdr3_length: 18
clone_size: few
j_call: TRBJ2-2

cdr3_aa: CASSFSSGPYEQYF
cdr3_nt: TGTGCCAGCAGCTTCTCTAGCGGGCCCTACGAGCAGTACTTC
v_call: TRBV7-3
d_call: TRBD2
cdr3_length: 14
clone_size: few
j_call: TRBJ2-7

cdr3_aa: CASSRDRASTDTQYF
cdr3_nt: TGTGCCAGCAGCCGGGACAGGGCTAGCACAGATACGCAGTATTTT
v_call: TRBV3-1
d_call: TRBD1
cdr3_length: 15
clone_size: -
j_call: TRBJ2-3

cdr3_aa: CASSLAKPSQEYNEQFF
cdr3_nt: TGTGCCAGCAGTTTAGCGAAACCATCACAGGAATACAATGAGCAGTTCTTC
v_call: TRBV12-3/TRBV12-4
d_call: -
cdr3_length: 17
clone_size: many
j_call: TRBJ2-1

cdr3_aa: CASSNPGTSTDTQYF
cdr3_nt: TGTGCCAGCAGCAATCCCGGGACCAGCACAGATACGCAGTATTTT
v_call: TRBV11-1
d_call: -
cdr3_length: 15
clone_size: few
j_call: TRBJ2-3

cdr3_aa: CAISEREMEGYTF
cdr3_nt: TGTGCCATCAGTGAACGGGAGATGGAAGGCTACACCTTC
v_call: TRBV10-3
d_call: -
cdr3_length: 13
clone_size: -
j_call: TRBJ1-2

cdr3_aa: CAISRLAGGRESSYNEQFF
cdr3_nt: TGTGCCATCAGCCGACTAGCGGGAGGGCGTGAGAGCTCCTACAATGAGCAGTTCTTC
v_call: TRBV10-3
d_call: TRBD2
cdr3_length: 19
clone_size: few
j_call: TRBJ2-1

cdr3_aa: CATSDQRRGSSYEQYF
cdr3_nt: TGTGCCACCAGTGATCAACGGCGGGGATCCTCCTACGAGCAGTACTTC
v_call: TRBV24-1
d_call: -
cdr3_length: 16
clone_size: few
j_call: TRBJ2-7

cdr3_aa: CSVDQFNTGELFF
cdr3_nt: TGCAGCGTTGACCAATTCAACACCGGGGAGCTGTTTTTT
v_call: TRBV29-1
d_call: -
cdr3_length: 13
clone_size: few
j_call: TRBJ2-2

cdr3_aa: CASTRPQETQYF
cdr3_nt: TGTGCCAGCACACGGCCACAAGAGACCCAGTACTTC
v_call: TRBV2
d_call: -
cdr3_length: 12
clone_size: -
j_call: TRBJ2-5

cdr3_aa: CASGLPRLTQETQYF
cdr3_nt: TGTGCTAGTGGTTTGCCCAGACTGACGCAAGAGACCCAGTACTTC
v_call: TRBV12-5
d_call: -
cdr3_length: 15
clone_size: many
j_call: TRBJ2-5

cdr3_aa: CASSPWTGDSNQPQHF
cdr3_nt: TGTGCCAGCAGTCCATGGACGGGTGATAGCAATCAGCCCCAGCATTTT
v_call: TRBV12-3/TRBV12-4
d_call: -
cdr3_length: 16
clone_size: few
j_call: TRBJ1-5

cdr3_aa: CASSNGTDINFEKLFF
cdr3_nt: TGCGCCAGCAGCAACGGGACAGACATCAACTTTGAAAAACTGTTTTTT
v_call: TRBV5-1
d_call: TRBD1
cdr3_length: 16
clone_size: few
j_call: TRBJ1-4

cdr3_aa: CASGRIDRDRRNGYTF
cdr3_nt: TGTGCCAGCGGCAGAATCGACAGGGACCGCCGAAATGGCTACACCTTC
v_call: TRBV28
d_call: TRBD1
cdr3_length: 16
clone_size: few
j_call: TRBJ1-2

cdr3_aa: CASSKARQRYNNEQFF
cdr3_nt: TGTGCCAGCAGCAAAGCCAGACAGCGATACAACAATGAGCAGTTCTTC
v_call: TRBV21-1
d_call: -
cdr3_length: 16
clone_size: -
j_call: TRBJ2-1

cdr3_aa: CASSMDRLSNQPQHF
cdr3_nt: TGTGCCAGCAGTATGGACAGGCTAAGCAATCAGCCCCAGCATTTT
v_call: TRBV12-3/TRBV12-4
d_call: TRBD1
cdr3_length: 15
clone_size: few
j_call: TRBJ1-5

cdr3_aa: CASSLVSNEQFF
cdr3_nt: TGTGCCAGCAGTTTAGTTTCTAATGAGCAGTTCTTC
v_call: TRBV12-3/TRBV12-4
d_call: -
cdr3_length: 12
clone_size: many
j_call: TRBJ2-1

cdr3_aa: CAISEWNRRGADTEAFF
cdr3_nt: TGTGCCATCAGTGAGTGGAACAGGAGGGGGGCGGACACTGAAGCTTTCTTT
v_call: TRBV10-3
d_call: -
cdr3_length: 17
clone_size: many
j_call: TRBJ1-1

cdr3_aa: CASSQGNEKLFF
cdr3_nt: TGTGCCAGCAGCCAGGGTAATGAAAAACTGTTTTTT
v_call: TRBV7-6
d_call: -
cdr3_length: 12
clone_size: few
j_call: TRBJ1-4

cdr3_aa: CSVVMNTEAFF
cdr3_nt: TGCAGCGTTGTGATGAACACTGAAGCTTTCTTT
v_call: TRBV29-1
d_call: -
cdr3_length: 11
clone_size: -
j_call: TRBJ1-1

cdr3_aa: CASSRRLAGADTQYF
cdr3_nt: TGTGCCAGCAGCCGTCGACTAGCGGGAGCAGATACGCAGTATTTT
v_call: TRBV7-4
d_call: TRBD2
cdr3_length: 15
clone_size: few
j_call: TRBJ2-3

cdr3_aa: CASSLASGVTYNEQFF
cdr3_nt: TGCGCCAGCAGCTTGGCCTCCGGAGTCACCTACAATGAGCAGTTCTTC
v_call: TRBV5-1
d_call: -
cdr3_length: 16
clone_size: -
j_call: TRBJ2-1

cdr3_aa: CASIVSGTGAPAFF
cdr3_nt: TGTGCCAGCATCGTCTCTGGGACAGGGGCGCCCGCTTTCTTT
v_call: TRBV6-1
d_call: TRBD1
cdr3_length: 14
clone_size: few
j_call: TRBJ1-1

cdr3_aa: CAISEGRVDTQYF
cdr3_nt: TGTGCCATCAGTGAAGGCAGGGTGGATACGCAGTATTTT
v_call: TRBV10-3
d_call: -
cdr3_length: 13
clone_size: few
j_call: TRBJ2-3

cdr3_aa: CASSQEGAGALYEQYF
cdr3_nt: TGCGCCAGCAGCCAAGAAGGAGCGGGAGCCCTCTACGAGCAGTACTTC
v_call: TRBV4-1
d_call: TRBD2
cdr3_length: 16
clone_size: many
j_call: TRBJ2-7

cdr3_aa: CASSPGLAGAHYEQYF
cdr3_nt: TGTGCCAGCAGTCCGGGACTAGCGGGAGCCCACTACGAGCAGTACTTC
v_call: TRBV2
d_call: TRBD2
cdr3_length: 16
clone_size: few
j_call: TRBJ2-7

cdr3_aa: CASSPTGLAQHEQYF
cdr3_nt: TGCGCCAGCAGTCCTACCGGACTAGCCCAACACGAGCAGTACTTC
v_call: TRBV4-1
d_call: TRBD2
cdr3_length: 15
clone_size: -
j_call: TRBJ2-7

cdr3_aa: CASTPTPYEQYF
cdr3_nt: TGCGCCAGCACGCCAACCCCCTACGAGCAGTACTTC
v_call: TRBV10-2
d_call: -
cdr3_length: 12
clone_size: -
j_call: TRBJ2-7

cdr3_aa: CSARDPSSGADTQYF
cdr3_nt: TGCAGTGCTAGAGATCCCTCTTCAGGTGCAGATACGCAGTATTTT
v_call: TRBV20-1
d_call: -
cdr3_length: 15
clone_size: -
j_call: TRBJ2-3

cdr3_aa: CASSIVRTSTYNEQFF
cdr3_nt: TGTGCCAGTAGTATAGTCAGGACTAGCACCTACAATGAGCAGTTCTTC
v_call: TRBV19
d_call: TRBD2
cdr3_length: 16
clone_size: -
j_call: TRBJ2-1

cdr3_aa: CASRGTSWTYEQYF
cdr3_nt: TGTGCCAGCAGAGGGACTAGCTGGACCTACGAGCAGTACTTC
v_call: TRBV2
d_call: TRBD2
cdr3_length: 14
clone_size: few
j_call: TRBJ2-7

cdr3_aa: CASSPWILKETQYF
cdr3_nt: TGTGCCAGCAGCCCCTGGATCCTCAAAGAGACCCAGTACTTC
v_call: TRBV7-9
d_call: -
cdr3_length: 14
clone_size: -
j_call: TRBJ2-5

cdr3_aa: CASSFTVPNEKLFF
cdr3_nt: TGCGCCAGCAGCTTTACAGTGCCTAATGAAAAACTGTTTTTT
v_call: TRBV5-1
d_call: -
cdr3_length: 14
clone_size: -
j_call: TRBJ1-4

cdr3_aa: CASSLPGTSGPYEQYF
cdr3_nt: TGTGCCAGCAGCTTACCCGGGACTAGCGGACCCTACGAGCAGTACTTC
v_call: TRBV7-6
d_call: TRBD2
cdr3_length: 16
clone_size: -
j_call: TRBJ2-7

cdr3_aa: CAWSETGRETQYF
cdr3_nt: TGTGCCTGGAGCGAAACAGGCAGGGAGACCCAGTACTTC
v_call: TRBV30
d_call: -
cdr3_length: 13
clone_size: -
j_call: TRBJ2-5

cdr3_aa: CASSLKAGGGMDTQYF
cdr3_nt: TGTGCCAGCAGCTTAAAGGCCGGGGGGGGAATGGATACGCAGTATTTT
v_call: TRBV7-8
d_call: TRBD2
cdr3_length: 16
clone_size: -
j_call: TRBJ2-3

cdr3_aa: CASRSTGTSTDTQYF
cdr3_nt: TGCGCCAGCAGGTCGACAGGAACTAGCACAGATACGCAGTATTTT
v_call: TRBV5-1
d_call: -
cdr3_length: 15
clone_size: few
j_call: TRBJ2-3

cdr3_aa: CSTFRNLYEQYF
cdr3_nt: TGCAGCACCTTCAGGAACCTTTACGAGCAGTACTTC
v_call: TRBV29-1
d_call: -
cdr3_length: 12
clone_size: few
j_call: TRBJ2-7

cdr3_aa: CASSPHGTGLNTGELFF
cdr3_nt: TGTGCCAGCAGCCCACACGGGACAGGATTGAACACCGGGGAGCTGTTTTTT
v_call: TRBV9
d_call: TRBD1
cdr3_length: 17
clone_size: -
j_call: TRBJ2-2

cdr3_aa: CASRSHMGDEAFF
cdr3_nt: TGCGCCAGCAGATCGCATATGGGGGATGAAGCTTTCTTT
v_call: TRBV10-1
d_call: -
cdr3_length: 13
clone_size: few
j_call: TRBJ1-1

cdr3_aa: CASSAMITDTQYF
cdr3_nt: TGTGCCAGCAGCGCGATGATCACAGATACGCAGTATTTT
v_call: TRBV9
d_call: -
cdr3_length: 13
clone_size: many
j_call: TRBJ2-3

cdr3_aa: CASSLGSPVNQPQHF
cdr3_nt: TGTGCCAGCAGCTTGGGGTCCCCAGTCAATCAGCCCCAGCATTTT
v_call: TRBV5-6
d_call: -
cdr3_length: 15
clone_size: few
j_call: TRBJ1-5

cdr3_aa: CASSSRRKWVSGSGYEQYF
cdr3_nt: TGTGCCAGCAGCTCCCGAAGGAAGTGGGTTAGCGGGAGTGGGTACGAGCAGTACTTC
v_call: TRBV7-9
d_call: TRBD2
cdr3_length: 19
clone_size: few
j_call: TRBJ2-7

cdr3_aa: CASSLSGLIFGGTGELFF
cdr3_nt: TGCGCCAGCAGCTTGTCGGGACTGATATTTGGGGGCACCGGGGAGCTGTTTTTT
v_call: TRBV5-1
d_call: -
cdr3_length: 18
clone_size: -
j_call: TRBJ2-2

cdr3_aa: CASSPGGPLAGRGNEQFF
cdr3_nt: TGTGCCAGCAGCCCCGGGGGGCCCCTAGCGGGAAGAGGTAATGAGCAGTTCTTC
v_call: TRBV7-2
d_call: TRBD2
cdr3_length: 18
clone_size: few
j_call: TRBJ2-1

cdr3_aa: CASSMSTGSYEQYF
cdr3_nt: TGTGCCAGCAGTATGTCGACAGGGTCCTACGAGCAGTACTTC
v_call: TRBV27
d_call: TRBD1
cdr3_length: 14
clone_size: -
j_call: TRBJ2-7

cdr3_aa: CSAMVGGYSNQPQHF
cdr3_nt: TGCAGTGCTATGGTCGGGGGTTATAGCAATCAGCCCCAGCATTTT
v_call: TRBV20-1
d_call: -
cdr3_length: 15
clone_size: -
j_call: TRBJ1-5

cdr3_aa: CASSFSTGPYEQYF
cdr3_nt: TGCGCCAGCAGCTTTTCAACAGGCCCCTACGAGCAGTACTTC
v_call: TRBV5-1
d_call: -
cdr3_length: 14
clone_size: few
j_call: TRBJ2-7

cdr3_aa: CASSPIISQGGSYNEQFF
cdr3_nt: TGTGCCAGCAGCCCGATCATCTCACAGGGCGGCTCCTACAATGAGCAGTTCTTC
v_call: TRBV5-6
d_call: -
cdr3_length: 18
clone_size: few
j_call: TRBJ2-1

cdr3_aa: CASSPQGGEAAYNEQFF
cdr3_nt: TGTGCCAGCAGCCCCCAAGGGGGGGAGGCGGCCTACAATGAGCAGTTCTTC
v_call: TRBV7-3
d_call: -
cdr3_length: 17
clone_size: -
j_call: TRBJ2-1

cdr3_aa: CASSLRTGVYNEQFF
cdr3_nt: TGTGCCAGCAGCTTAAGGACAGGGGTTTACAATGAGCAGTTCTTC
v_call: TRBV7-8
d_call: TRBD1
cdr3_length: 15
clone_size: few
j_call: TRBJ2-1

cdr3_aa: CASSQAPASGSYEQFF
cdr3_nt: TGCGCCAGCAGCCAAGCCCCGGCTAGCGGGAGTTATGAGCAGTTCTTC
v_call: TRBV4-1
d_call: TRBD2
cdr3_length: 16
clone_size: few
j_call: TRBJ2-1

cdr3_aa: CASSLRGAGRADTQYF
cdr3_nt: TGTGCCAGCAGTTTAAGGGGAGCGGGAAGGGCAGATACGCAGTATTTT
v_call: TRBV12-3/TRBV12-4
d_call: TRBD2
cdr3_length: 16
clone_size: few
j_call: TRBJ2-3

cdr3_aa: CASSISSGVAYGYTF
cdr3_nt: TGTGCCAGTAGTATCTCTTCGGGGGTTGCCTATGGCTACACCTTC
v_call: TRBV19
d_call: -
cdr3_length: 15
clone_size: -
j_call: TRBJ1-2

cdr3_aa: CSARTSSSGNTIYF
cdr3_nt: TGCAGTGCTAGGACTTCGAGCTCTGGAAACACCATATATTTT
v_call: TRBV20-1
d_call: -
cdr3_length: 14
clone_size: -
j_call: TRBJ1-3

cdr3_aa: CASSPRVVVMNTEAFF
cdr3_nt: TGTGCCAGCAGTCCCAGAGTGGTGGTTATGAACACTGAAGCTTTCTTT
v_call: TRBV12-3/TRBV12-4
d_call: -
cdr3_length: 16
clone_size: -
j_call: TRBJ1-1

cdr3_aa: CASSYAGQGNYGYTF
cdr3_nt: TGTGCCAGCAGTTACGCCGGACAGGGTAACTATGGCTACACCTTC
v_call: TRBV6-2/TRBV6-3
d_call: TRBD1
cdr3_length: 15
clone_size: once
j_call: TRBJ1-2

cdr3_aa: CAWSVQLTWGYTF
cdr3_nt: TGTGCCTGGAGTGTACAGCTTACTTGGGGCTACACCTTC
v_call: TRBV30
d_call: -
cdr3_length: 13
clone_size: -
j_call: TRBJ1-2

cdr3_aa: CASSLMASGITGELFF
cdr3_nt: TGTGCCAGCAGCTTAATGGCTAGCGGAATCACCGGGGAGCTGTTTTTT
v_call: TRBV7-3
d_call: TRBD2
cdr3_length: 16
clone_size: -
j_call: TRBJ2-2